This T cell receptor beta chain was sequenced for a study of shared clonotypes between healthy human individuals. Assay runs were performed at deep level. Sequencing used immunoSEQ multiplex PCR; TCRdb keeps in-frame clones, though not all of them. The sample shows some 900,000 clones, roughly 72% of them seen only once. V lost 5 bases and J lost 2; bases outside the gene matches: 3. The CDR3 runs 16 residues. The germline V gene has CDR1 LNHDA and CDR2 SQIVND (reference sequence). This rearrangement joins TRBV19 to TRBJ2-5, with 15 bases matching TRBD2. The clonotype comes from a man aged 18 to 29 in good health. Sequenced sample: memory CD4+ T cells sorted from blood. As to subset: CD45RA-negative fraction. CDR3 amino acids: CASSSGLAGGQETQYF. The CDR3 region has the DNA TGTGCCAGTAGTTCCGGACTAGCGGGAGGGCAAGAGACCCAGTACTTC.